In its sample, the clone carrying this TCR beta chain was seen many times. Its target is not known. This entry belongs to a study of regulatory T cells in long-lasting Graves disease. Whole-study results and caveats: Study was limited to peripheral blood, excluding thyroid tissue.

Arm-PCR of CDR3 regions and iRepertoire HTBI primers were used to build TCR beta libraries. TCRdb reprocessed the multiplex PCR reads with MiXCR, giving one entry per CDR3 protein. The top ten hold roughly a tenth of the sample, which has more than 400,000 distinct CDR3 sequences, about a sixth seen once. As to time point: newly diagnosed GD, antithyroid drugs for less than 3 months. From RNA extracted from PBMCs, the TCR library was made. Germline CDR1 reads KGHDR; CDR2 reads SFDVKD. Trimming took 2 bases from V and 0 from J, leaving 25 bases between them. The CDR3 extends over 21 amino acids. These same records also appear under a second study, on T cells in Graves' hyperthyroidism and ophthalmopathy.

The V gene is TRBV24-1, the J gene TRBJ2-1; the D gene is possibly TRBD1 (6 bases). The source is a woman under 40 with Graves disease. Sequencing was performed on peripheral blood mononuclear cells (PBMCs), taken at new diagnosis, from a patient treated with antithyroid drugs. CDR3 protein: CATSDSQSTGLSGSSYNEQFF. As DNA, the CDR3 is TGTGCCACCAGTGATTCGCAATCGACAGGTTTATCTGGCTCCTCCTACAATGAGCAGTTCTTC.